In its sample, the clone carrying this T cell receptor (beta chain) was seen a few times. The target antigen is unknown. The data were obtained in a study of T-cell reconstitution after alpha-beta-depleted transplantation in children. Regarding the study as a whole: There were reportedly several hundred expanded graft clones from which alpha-beta T cells came about two months after transplant.

With 4 bases removed from V and 5 bases from J, the gap between germline ends came to 16 bases. The CDR3 is 14 amino acids. Germline CDR1 and CDR2: SGHRS and YFSETQ. Using unique molecular identifiers, the investigators prepared the TCRbeta library. TCRdb reprocessed the PCR reads with MiXCR, giving one entry per CDR3 protein. The data contain about a million distinct CDR3 sequences, roughly 29% of them singletons. This sequence was found in a boy less than two years old who had a stem cell transplant for SCID, so the T cells may come from the graft donor. The sequencing used PBMCs, mostly from graft donor cells, collected 360 days after TCRalphabeta/CD19-depleted stem cell transplant. This rearrangement joins TRBV5-1 to TRBJ2-7; D may be TRBD2 (6 bases). The CDR3 is CASSGGTRHDEQYF. Here the CDR3 DNA reads TGCGCCAGCAGCGGCGGGACTCGACACGACGAGCAGTACTTC. Variable domain in full (rest from reference TRBV5-1 and TRBJ2-7): KAGVTQTPRYLIKTRGQQVTLSCSPISGHRSVSWYQQTPGQGLQFLFEYFSETQRNKGNFPGRFSGRQFSNSRSEMNVSTLELGDSALYLCASSGGTRHDEQYFGPGTRLTVT.